Below, 18 T cell receptor beta chains from the same sample are listed, as sequenced in a study of blood T cells in healthy people across ages. The use of a sample-barcoded 5' primer and a J-beta primer mix characterized a second PCR of about 6 to 11 cycles. Via MiXCR, TCRdb re-called the 5' RACE reads, giving one row per CDR3 protein. Of 1.5 million or so distinct CDR3 sequences in the sample, approximately 38% were seen once. Source material: blood. All receptors derive from a woman aged 18-29 years in good health.

This clonotype was seen only a few times. The chain has TRBV15 and TRBJ1-2; TRBD1 aligns across 8 bases. This CDR3 contains 16 residues. Trimming at V came to 0 bases and at J to 1 base, leaving 4 bases not matched to a gene. The germline V gene has CDR1 LNHNV and CDR2 YYDKDF (reference sequence). The CDR3 loop is CATSRDGQGNNYGYTF. The CDR3 DNA reads TGTGCCACCAGCAGAGACGGACAGGGAAATAACTATGGCTACACCTTC.

This clonotype came up many times. The chain carries TRBV4-1 and TRBJ2-7; 7 positions match TRBD1. This CDR3 has 16 residues. Germline V gene lookup returns CDR1 MGHRA and CDR2 YSYEKL. V lost 3 bases and J lost 4; bases outside the gene matches: 12. CDR3 sequence reads: CASSHMLRGRGYEQYF. CDR3 nucleotide sequence: TGCGCCAGCAGCCACATGCTTAGGGGGCGCGGATACGAGCAGTACTTC.

This chain uses TRBV5-5 with TRBJ2-7; D remains unclear. Germline V gene lookup returns CDR1 SGHKS and CDR2 YYEKEE (reference sequence). This CDR3 has 14 amino acids. V was cut by 3 bases and J by 4 bases, with 14 bases left in between. CDR3 DNA: TGTGCCAGCAGCTCCGGACCGGGTTGGTACGAGCAGTACTTC. It encodes CASSSGPGWYEQYF.

In this sample, this clonotype turned up a few times. V usage is TRBV12-3 or TRBV12-4 and J usage is TRBJ1-4, with D tentatively TRBD1 (5 bases). Trimming took 6 bases from V and 10 from J, leaving 15 bases between them. The CDR3 loop spans 13 amino acids. The CDR3 is CASSRDRMGKLFF. In DNA, the CDR3 is TGTGCCAGCAGCCGGGACCGTATGGGAAAACTGTTTTTT.

This rearrangement joins TRBV20-1 to TRBJ2-7, with 9 nucleotides matching TRBD2. CDR3 size: 16 residues. Unmatched junction bases numbered 12, after V lost 6 bases and J lost 0 bases. CDR1 and CDR2 (germline): DFQATT, SNEGSKA (reference sequence). CDR3 loop: CSAETSGFPSSYEQYF. The CDR3 region has the DNA TGCAGTGCGGAGACTAGCGGATTTCCCAGCTCCTACGAGCAGTACTTC.

This chain links TRBV29-1 with TRBJ1-5; weak D call: TRBD1 (6 bases). V gave up 6 bases and J gave up 3 bases, with 15 bases separating them. Per the germline V gene, CDR1 is SQVTM and CDR2 is ANQGSEA. The CDR3 totals 14 residues. CDR3 sequence: CSVGGGGFNQPQHF. DNA of the CDR3: TGCAGCGTCGGGGGAGGGGGGTTCAATCAGCCCCAGCATTTT.

As DNA, the CDR3 is TGCAGTGCTAGCACTGCTGGGGAAAACATTCAGTACTTC. This encodes CSASTAGENIQYF. The chain is built from TRBV20-1 and TRBJ2-4, with unresolved D. V gave up 3 bases and J gave up 5 bases, with 11 bases separating them. The CDR3 runs 13 residues. Germline CDR1 is DFQATT and CDR2 is SNEGSKA (reference sequence).

This clonotype was counted between two and nine times. The V call is TRBV20-1, the J call TRBJ1-6; the D gene is possibly TRBD1 (6 bases). This CDR3 is built from 15 residues. Germline V gene data show CDR1 as DFQATT and CDR2 as SNEGSKA (reference sequence). Deletions cut 5 bases from V and 2 bases from J, with 13 bases between. CDR3 sequence reads: CSAFGQNAYNSPLHF. The CDR3 DNA sequence: TGCAGTGCTTTCGGACAGAACGCCTATAATTCACCCCTCCACTTT.

The chain joins TRBV27 to TRBJ2-1, with a possible D match to TRBD2 (5 bases). With the DNA end fitting TRBJ2-7 better, the J assignment may be wrong. Germline values: CDR1 MNHEY, CDR2 SMNVEV (reference sequence). CDR3 length: 16 residues. Here the CDR3 reads CASSTGKAVSYNEQYF. The CDR3 nucleotides are TGTGCCAGCAGTACGGGAAAGGCGGTATCCTACAATGAGCAGTACTTC.

This sequence joins TRBV12-5 and TRBJ1-2; possible D gene TRBD1, 5 bases. Trimming left V 2 bases short and J 4 bases short, with 11 bases between. CDR3 size: 14 residues. Germline values: CDR1 LGHNT, CDR2 FRNRAP. The CDR3 reads CASGLQGVSYGYTF. The DNA of the CDR3 is TGTGCTAGTGGTTTGCAGGGTGTGAGCTATGGCTACACCTTC.

This clonotype was picked up a small number of times. The rearrangement joins TRBV6-5 to TRBJ1-1, with D unclear. This CDR3 is built from 13 residues. V shed 6 bases and J shed 1 base, with 9 bases lying between them. Per the germline V gene, CDR1 is MNHEY and CDR2 is SVGAGI. CDR3 sequence: CASSQISNTEAFF. The CDR3 bases are TGTGCCAGCAGCCAGATCTCGAACACTGAAGCTTTCTTT.

The chain combines TRBV29-1 with TRBJ2-7, with 7 bases that match TRBD2. J gave up 7 bases and V 6 bases, and 18 bases lay outside the gene matches. Germline loops: CDR1 SQVTM, CDR2 ANQGSEA. The CDR3 spans 15 residues. The CDR3 is CSVPGGGRAGNEQYF. In nucleotides, the CDR3 is TGCAGCGTCCCGGGGGGAGGGAGGGCCGGCAATGAGCAGTACTTC.

The rearrangement links TRBV20-1 to TRBJ2-4; 8 bases fit TRBD2. This CDR3 is built from 15 residues. Germline assignment: CDR1 DFQATT and CDR2 SNEGSKA (reference sequence). The ends lost 4 bases at V and 1 base at J; junction bases unmatched: 6. CDR3 region: CSATDPGGAKNIQYF. The CDR3 nucleotides are TGCAGTGCTACAGACCCGGGGGGGGCCAAAAACATTCAGTACTTC.

V usage is TRBV4-1 and J usage is TRBJ2-6; D gene unclear. Germline assignment: CDR1 MGHRA and CDR2 YSYEKL. V was pared by 6 bases and J by 0 bases, with 9 bases between. The length of the CDR3 is 15 residues. The chain's CDR3 is CASRPGPSGANVLTF. The CDR3, as DNA: TGCGCCAGCAGGCCAGGTCCCTCTGGGGCCAACGTCCTGACTTTC.

The chain links TRBV12-3 or TRBV12-4 to TRBJ2-2; unclear D gene. This CDR3 comprises 16 residues. Trimming left V 2 bases short and J 5 bases short, with 15 bases between. The chain's CDR3 is CASSLYLGGKTGELFF. The CDR3 DNA is TGTGCCAGCAGTTTATATCTGGGCGGCAAAACCGGGGAGCTGTTTTTT.

In regard to this clonotype: This may come from a read error, since a much larger clone is one base off. The J gene is TRBJ2-3, the V gene TRBV20-1; D tentatively reads TRBD1 or TRBD2 (5 bases each). The V gene lost 4 bases and the J gene lost 3 bases, with 14 bases spanning the gap. Per germline, CDR1 DFQATT and CDR2 SNEGSKA (reference sequence). CDR3 length: 14 residues. The CDR3 sequence is CSANPGWGTDTQYF. CDR3 nucleotide sequence: TGCAGTGCTAATCCAGGATGGGGGACAGATACGCAGTATTTT.

Only a few counts were recorded for this clonotype. The CDR3 spells CASSRTGMTEAFF. The CDR3 DNA is TGTGCCAGCAGCAGGACAGGGATGACTGAAGCTTTCTTT. V and J are TRBV7-6 and TRBJ1-1, with 8 bases fitting TRBD1. CDR1 and CDR2 (germline): SGHVS, FNYEAQ. The CDR3 contains 13 residues. With 5 bases clipped from V and 5 bases from J, the junction kept 4 bases outside the gene matches.

The chain recombines TRBV20-1 with TRBJ2-5; 9 bases match TRBD2. The CDR3 consists of 15 residues. Germline CDR1 is DFQATT and CDR2 is SNEGSKA (reference sequence). The V and J ends lost 3 bases and 1 base, in that order; junction bases with no gene match: 6. The CDR3 protein is CSASASGARQETQYF. The DNA of the CDR3 is TGCAGTGCTAGTGCTAGCGGGGCCCGCCAAGAGACCCAGTACTTC.